This T cell receptor beta chain was identified in a study of T cell responses to AZD1222 COVID-19 vaccine. Using immunoSEQ multiplex PCR, the repertoire was profiled, and TCRdb retains in-frame clones only, with some absent. Among 100,000 to 150,000 clones, just over 90% were seen once, and the ten largest hold less than 9%. Unmatched junction bases numbered 4, after V lost 10 bases and J lost 2 bases. The germline gives CDR1 SNHLY, CDR2 FYNNEI. This CDR3 comprises 13 residues. The sequence came from an adult in good health. The specimen was peripheral blood, collected on day 0 of AZD1222 vaccination. The chain links TRBV2 to TRBJ1-5; 8 bases agree with TRBD1. Here the CDR3 reads CATTTGGNQPQHF. CDR3 nucleotide sequence: TGTGCCACCACGACAGGGGGCAATCAGCCCCAGCATTTT. Full variable domain (rest looked up from reference TRBV2 and TRBJ1-5): EPEVTQTPSHQVTQMGQEVILRCVPISNHLYFYWYRQILGQKVEFLVSFYNNEISEKSEIFDDQFSVERPDGSNFTLKIRSTKLEDSAMYFCATTTGGNQPQHFGDGTRLSIL.